This T cell receptor beta chain was found in a study of shared clonotypes between healthy human individuals. CD45RO-negative, CCR7-positively selected cells formed the naive CD8 fraction, excluding terminally differentiated effector memory CD45RA+ cells. It was 200 to 250 ng DNA, 25,000 to 35,000 T cell genomes, that sorted-subset replicate PCRs used. Here immunoSEQ multiplex PCR was the method, and the copy in TCRdb shows in-frame clones only, minus some. Among approximately 2,000,000 clones listed, around 93% were seen once. V was pared by 4 bases and J by 2 bases, with 18 bases between. Germline V gives CDR1 LNHDA, CDR2 SQIVND (reference sequence). CDR3 length: 17 residues.

The rearrangement uses TRBV19 and TRBJ1-3; D might be TRBD1 (5 bases). The sequence was collected from a man aged 18 to 30 in good health. Some clones in this sample may be carry-over from other donors' samples. The specimen sequenced was naive CD8+ T cells from PBMCs. CDR3 amino acids: CASSKVRDAPTGNTIYF. The CDR3 nucleotides are TGTGCCAGTAGTAAAGTTCGGGACGCTCCCACTGGAAACACCATATATTTT.